Below, one T cell receptor beta chain is given with its context. The antigen it recognizes is unknown. The sample holds no much larger clone one base away, and base qualities are not on file. This specimen comes from a study of blood T cell repertoires in COVID-19 (dated by TCRdb to 2019 to 2021). With regard to the full study: Collaborator samples came from the United States, Italy and Spain and covered acute and convalescent phases of COVID-19. The prospective study material was composed of cDNA or gDNA derived from T cells, B-cell-depleted T cells, or PBMCs. Deeply sampled blood TCRbeta repertoires from subjects exposed to, actively infected with, or recovered from COVID-19 were included in the dataset. A freely available public database, intended as a resource for researchers studying the immune response to SARS-CoV-2, is where the repertoires were released. The samples were drawn from the first 160 participants of the ongoing ImmuneRACE study and from 950 to 1,500 subjects provided by 6 global collaborators. A de-identified subject ID, COVID-19 status, age in years and sex were almost always included in the sample metadata. Where available, HLA class I and class II types were taken from metadata supplied by the sample provider and were not determined by assay-based typing. Study-wide conclusions, independent of this receptor: How much clinical and demographic metadata was included differed by source and by participant, and the metadata was provided uncurated.

V sheds 6 bases and J sheds 6 bases, leaving 9 bases between their ends. CDR1 is given as ENHRY and CDR2 as SYGVKD, both from the germline V gene. The CDR3 goes from the cysteine to the phenylalanine over 13 residues. The read is trimmed to its CDR3 DNA, 39 bases read in frame from base 1. Collaborating institutions collected whole blood in K2EDTA tubes following their own protocols. For TCRbeta analysis, collaborators shipped samples in one of three forms: frozen whole blood, isolated PBMCs, or DNA extracted from either of those sample types. TCRbeta CDR3 regions were amplified from genomic DNA using the immunoSEQ Assay, a bias-controlled multiplex PCR. Per the original workflow: Nucleated cell counts per sample were estimated from amplification of reference gene primers within the assay. To quantify the absolute abundance of each unique TCRbeta CDR3 rearrangement, sequence reads were collapsed and filtered. For each sample, productive Simpson clonality was calculated by taking the square root of Simpson's diversity index across productive rearrangements. Sourced from immuneACCESS, this table was stored by TCRdb with only in-frame sequences that have V and J called. A share of the clones is absent; for the studies checked, an unresolved V gene accounts for under half, and the remainder has no known explanation. V and J calls and clone size are given by that table; D and trimming were obtained from the DNA. This sample comprises about 170,000 clones, approximately 86% of them detected only once. Together, the top ten hold less than 3.5% of the sample.

The specimen was peripheral blood. The origin of this receptor is a man aged 70-80 years with acute or convalescent COVID-19. The rearrangement combines TRBV10-3 with TRBJ1-6, with the D gene not confidently named. The DNA is as follows: TGTGCCATCAGCTTCTCGGTTAATTCACCCCTCCACTTT. Its translation is CAISFSVNSPLHF.